A selection of T cell receptor beta chains follows, all from one sample in a study of OX40 agonist ivuxolimab in advanced cancers. The repertoire was sequenced with immunoSEQ multiplex PCR; TCRdb's copy has only in-frame clones and lacks some. The data show approximately 77,000 clones, with less than 95% seen just once and about 11% held by the top ten. This sample comprised CD4+ or CD8+ T cells sorted from blood, obtained in a trial of the OX40 agonist ivuxolimab. These TCRs come from an adult with an advanced solid tumor such as melanoma, head and neck, liver or kidney cancer. CDR3s include the opening cysteine and the closing phenylalanine or tryptophan. Fields, in order: CDR3 protein, CDR3 DNA, J gene, clone size, V gene, D gene. A D gene is named only where the DNA matches it firmly. Clone sizes are given selectively: once, few, many, or a class where the clone is expanded.

CDR3: CASSLGWGEYEQYF; DNA: TGTGCCAGCAGCTTAGGATGGGGGGAGTACGAGCAGTACTTC; J: TRBJ2-7; size: .; V: TRBV7-3; D: .
CDR3: CASSLGSGGNQPQHF; DNA: TGTGCCAGCAGTTTAGGTTCTGGGGGGAATCAGCCCCAGCATTTT; J: TRBJ1-5; size: .; V: TRBV27; D: .
CDR3: CARQGVYEQYF; DNA: TGTGCCAGACAGGGGGTCTACGAGCAGTACTTC; J: TRBJ2-7; size: .; V: TRBV30; D: TRBD1
CDR3: CASSSTQGALFEQYF; DNA: TGTGCCAGCAGTTCCACACAGGGGGCGCTTTTCGAGCAGTACTTC; J: TRBJ2-7; size: .; V: TRBV6-5; D: TRBD1
CDR3: CASSLTGSGYGYTF; DNA: TGTGCCAGCAGCTTAACGGGGAGCGGCTATGGCTACACCTTC; J: TRBJ1-2; size: .; V: TRBV13; D: .
CDR3: CASSTGQGAANTEAFF; DNA: TGTGCCAGTAGTACTGGTCAGGGGGCGGCGAACACTGAAGCTTTCTTT; J: TRBJ1-1; size: .; V: TRBV19; D: TRBD1
CDR3: CASPPSSTDTQYF; DNA: TGTGCCAGCCCCCCATCTAGCACAGATACGCAGTATTTT; J: TRBJ2-3; size: .; V: TRBV6-6; D: .
CDR3: CASSSGTASTDTQYF; DNA: TGTGCCAGCAGTTCCGGGACAGCCAGCACAGATACGCAGTATTTT; J: TRBJ2-3; size: .; V: TRBV2; D: TRBD1
CDR3: CASRYAGTLPYEQYF; DNA: TGTGCCAGTAGATATGCCGGGACTCTGCCCTACGAGCAGTACTTC; J: TRBJ2-7; size: .; V: TRBV19; D: .
CDR3: CASSLGPGEHYGYTF; DNA: TGTGCCAGCAGCTTGGGCCCGGGGGAGCACTATGGCTACACCTTC; J: TRBJ1-2; size: .; V: TRBV5-6; D: .
CDR3: CASGLGGSPLHF; DNA: TGTGCCAGCGGCCTTGGGGGGTCACCCCTCCACTTT; J: TRBJ1-6; size: .; V: TRBV7-9; D: .
CDR3: CASSPLTDPVFEAFF; DNA: TGTGCCAGCAGCCCCTTGACGGACCCCGTCTTTGAAGCTTTCTTT; J: TRBJ1-1; size: once; V: TRBV7-9; D: .
CDR3: CASSPWLVGSDTQYF; DNA: TGTGCCAGCAGCCCCTGGTTAGTCGGGTCAGATACGCAGTATTTT; J: TRBJ2-3; size: .; V: TRBV9; D: .
CDR3: CASSSQGISGEAFF; DNA: TGTGCCAGCAGCTCACAGGGGATCAGCGGTGAAGCTTTCTTT; J: TRBJ1-1; size: .; V: TRBV7-3; D: TRBD1
CDR3: CATLAGGPGEQFF; DNA: TGTGCCACCTTAGCGGGGGGGCCGGGTGAGCAGTTCTTC; J: TRBJ2-1; size: .; V: TRBV19; D: TRBD2
CDR3: CSVEEVSAMGETQYF; DNA: TGCAGCGTTGAAGAAGTGTCGGCGATGGGAGAGACCCAGTACTTC; J: TRBJ2-5; size: .; V: TRBV29-1; D: .
CDR3: CASSYARTSLSDTQYF; DNA: TGTGCCAGCAGTTACGCCAGGACTAGCTTATCAGATACGCAGTATTTT; J: TRBJ2-3; size: .; V: TRBV6-5; D: TRBD2
CDR3: CASSLQGANYGYTF; DNA: TGTGCCAGCAGCCTACAGGGGGCTAACTATGGCTACACCTTC; J: TRBJ1-2; size: .; V: TRBV9; D: TRBD1
CDR3: CASSLGTEAFF; DNA: TGTGCCAGCAGCTTGGGCACTGAAGCTTTCTTT; J: TRBJ1-1; size: .; V: TRBV5-4; D: .
CDR3: CASSLRQQETQYF; DNA: TGTGCCAGCAGCTTACGACAGCAAGAGACCCAGTACTTC; J: TRBJ2-5; size: .; V: TRBV13; D: .
CDR3: CASTLGGVSTGELFF; DNA: TGTGCCAGTACCCTTGGGGGGGTTTCCACCGGGGAGCTGTTTTTT; J: TRBJ2-2; size: once; V: TRBV19; D: TRBD2
CDR3: CAISAKLTGGIGNTEAFF; DNA: TGTGCCATCAGTGCCAAACTTACGGGAGGGATAGGGAACACTGAAGCTTTCTTT; J: TRBJ1-1; size: once; V: TRBV10-3; D: .
CDR3: CASSSTWNTEAFF; DNA: TGTGCCAGCAGCTCGACCTGGAACACTGAAGCTTTCTTT; J: TRBJ1-1; size: .; V: TRBV5-6; D: .
CDR3: CASSVAQSGGYTF; DNA: TGTGCCAGCAGCGTAGCTCAGAGCGGTGGCTACACCTTC; J: TRBJ1-2; size: .; V: TRBV9; D: .
CDR3: CSVDTGGLGYGYTF; DNA: TGCAGCGTTGATACAGGCGGATTAGGCTATGGCTACACCTTC; J: TRBJ1-2; size: .; V: TRBV29-1; D: .
CDR3: CASSLWTDNTGELFF; DNA: TGCGCCAGCAGCTTGTGGACGGACAACACCGGGGAGCTGTTTTTT; J: TRBJ2-2; size: .; V: TRBV5-1; D: .
CDR3: CASSAGPGLYEQYF; DNA: TGTGCCAGTAGTGCAGGCCCGGGGTTATACGAGCAGTACTTC; J: TRBJ2-7; size: .; V: TRBV19; D: .
CDR3: CASSSKNTHCNQPQHF; DNA: TGTGCCAGCAGCTCGAAAAACACCCACTGCAATCAGCCCCAGCATTTT; J: TRBJ1-5; size: .; V: TRBV13; D: .
CDR3: CASSQEVSGQVVNEKLFF; DNA: TGTGCCAGCAGCCAAGAAGTCTCTGGACAGGTTGTCAATGAAAAACTGTTTTTT; J: TRBJ1-4; size: .; V: TRBV4-2; D: TRBD1
CDR3: CASSEGQGNTEAFF; DNA: TGTGCCAGTAGTGAGGGACAGGGGAACACTGAAGCTTTCTTT; J: TRBJ1-1; size: .; V: TRBV19; D: TRBD1
CDR3: CASSLGGNGYTF; DNA: TGTGCCAGCAGCTTAGGGGGCAATGGCTACACCTTC; J: TRBJ1-2; size: .; V: TRBV7-8; D: .
CDR3: CASSRTMAAGTGAQETQYF; DNA: TGCGCCAGCAGCCGCACGATGGCTGCCGGGACAGGGGCCCAAGAGACCCAGTACTTC; J: TRBJ2-5; size: .; V: TRBV4-1; D: TRBD1
CDR3: CASSYLGTGTYEQYF; DNA: TGTGCCAGCAGTTACCTTGGGACAGGGACCTACGAGCAGTACTTC; J: TRBJ2-7; size: .; V: TRBV6-5; D: TRBD1
CDR3: CASSEGNLGEAFF; DNA: TGCGCCAGCAGTGAGGGGAATTTGGGTGAAGCTTTCTTT; J: TRBJ1-1; size: .; V: TRBV10-2; D: .
CDR3: CASSQNRGEAFF; DNA: TGTGCCAGCAGTCAAAACAGGGGCGAAGCTTTCTTT; J: TRBJ1-1; size: .; V: TRBV2; D: TRBD1
CDR3: CASSLDGAGGPGNEQFF; DNA: TGTGCCAGCAGCTTAGACGGAGCGGGGGGGCCTGGCAATGAGCAGTTCTTC; J: TRBJ2-1; size: once; V: TRBV7-2; D: TRBD2